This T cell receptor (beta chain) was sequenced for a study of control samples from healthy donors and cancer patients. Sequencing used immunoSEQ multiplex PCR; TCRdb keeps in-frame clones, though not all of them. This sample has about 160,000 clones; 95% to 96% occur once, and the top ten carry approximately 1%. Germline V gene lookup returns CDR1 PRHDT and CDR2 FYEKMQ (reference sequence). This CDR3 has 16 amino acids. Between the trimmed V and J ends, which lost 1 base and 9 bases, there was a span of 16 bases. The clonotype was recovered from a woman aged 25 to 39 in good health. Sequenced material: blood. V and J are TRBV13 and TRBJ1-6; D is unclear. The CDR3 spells CASSLDGRERGSPLHF. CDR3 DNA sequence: TGTGCCAGCAGCTTAGACGGCCGGGAAAGAGGTTCACCCCTCCACTTT.